The rows below give T cell receptor beta chains drawn from one sample of a study of blood T cell repertoires in COVID-19. Generated by immunoSEQ multiplex PCR, the TCRdb table keeps only in-frame clones and is missing some. The table records about 330,000 clones, roughly 90% of them present only once. Material: peripheral blood. All receptors come from a man between 18 and 35 years old who had recovered from COVID-19. Both conserved end residues are part of each CDR3. The D gene is left open where the match is weak. The size entry is marked missing in some rows and otherwise reads once, few, many or a size class.

V: TRBV27
size: few
J: TRBJ2-1
D: TRBD2
DNA: TGTGCCAGCAGTCCACTACTAGCGGCCTACAATGAGCAGTTCTTC
CDR3: CASSPLLAAYNEQFF

V: TRBV7-3
size: -
J: TRBJ2-5
D: -
DNA: TGTGCCAGCAGCTTTTCGGCAGGAGAGACCCAGTACTTC
CDR3: CASSFSAGETQYF

V: TRBV10-3
size: -
J: TRBJ2-3
D: TRBD2
DNA: TGTGCCATCAGTGAGTCGCCGGGGGGAAACACAGATACGCAGTATTTT
CDR3: CAISESPGGNTDTQYF

V: TRBV5-4
size: -
J: TRBJ1-2
D: -
DNA: TGTGCCAGCAGCTTGGAGACGGGAGGTACCTACACCTTC
CDR3: CASSLETGGTYTF

V: TRBV21-1
size: -
J: TRBJ2-2
D: -
DNA: TGTGCCAGCAGCGACCTACAGGGGGGGACCGGGGAGCTGTTTTTT
CDR3: CASSDLQGGTGELFF

V: TRBV27
size: -
J: TRBJ1-5
D: -
DNA: TGTGCCAGCAGTTTCGGGGGGGCGAACCAGCCCCAGCATTTT
CDR3: CASSFGGANQPQHF

V: TRBV9
size: -
J: TRBJ2-3
D: -
DNA: TGTGCCAGCAGCGTAGTGGCTAGCGCGGACTTGGATACGCAGTATTTT
CDR3: CASSVVASADLDTQYF

V: TRBV9
size: -
J: TRBJ2-7
D: TRBD1
DNA: TGTGCCAGCTCCCAGACAGGGGGCGCGGGGGAGCAGTACTTC
CDR3: CASSQTGGAGEQYF

V: TRBV3-1/TRBV3-2
size: -
J: TRBJ2-1
D: TRBD2
DNA: TGTGCCAGCAGCCAACGACTAGCGGGGTCTCGGAATGAGCAGTTCTTC
CDR3: CASSQRLAGSRNEQFF

V: TRBV9
size: -
J: TRBJ2-5
D: -
DNA: TGTGCCAGCAGCGTGGGACTGCTATCCCAAGAGACCCAGTACTTC
CDR3: CASSVGLLSQETQYF

V: TRBV9
size: -
J: TRBJ2-3
D: -
DNA: TGTGCCAGCAGCGTTACTAGACTCTCCACAGATACGCAGTATTTT
CDR3: CASSVTRLSTDTQYF

V: TRBV10-3
size: -
J: TRBJ2-7
D: TRBD2
DNA: TGTGCCATCAGTGAGTCTCGGGGGACTATTCAGCAGTACTTC
CDR3: CAISESRGTIQQYF

V: TRBV7-3
size: once
J: TRBJ1-1
D: -
DNA: TGTGCCAGCAGCCCCTCTTCGAACACTGAAGCTTTCTTT
CDR3: CASSPSSNTEAFF

V: TRBV2
size: -
J: TRBJ2-1
D: TRBD1
DNA: TGTGCCAGCAGTGAAGCGGGACAGGGGGCTTCGATCTCCTACAATGAGCAGTTCTTC
CDR3: CASSEAGQGASISYNEQFF

V: TRBV3-1/TRBV3-2
size: -
J: TRBJ2-7
D: -
DNA: TGTGCCAGCAGCCACCTCCGGGGGGCCGTCGTTGGAGAGCAGTACTTC
CDR3: CASSHLRGAVVGEQYF

V: TRBV7-3
size: -
J: TRBJ2-2
D: -
DNA: TGTGCCAGCAGCTTAAACGGCGGAACGAACACCGGGGAGCTGTTTTTT
CDR3: CASSLNGGTNTGELFF

V: TRBV7-3
size: many
J: TRBJ1-1
D: -
DNA: TGTGCCAGCAGCTCTGGGGGGGAAGCTTTCTTT
CDR3: CASSSGGEAFF

V: TRBV5-1
size: -
J: TRBJ1-1
D: -
DNA: TGCGCCAGCAGCGCCTTGGGGTCCCAGGGAAACACTGAAGCTTTCTTT
CDR3: CASSALGSQGNTEAFF

V: TRBV29-1
size: -
J: TRBJ2-1
D: -
DNA: TGCAGCGTCCCTCTCTACAATGAGCAGTTCTTC
CDR3: CSVPLYNEQFF

V: TRBV15
size: -
J: TRBJ1-3
D: -
DNA: TGTGCCACCAGCAGAGACAAGGGGGCTGGAAACACCATATATTTT
CDR3: CATSRDKGAGNTIYF

V: TRBV20-1
size: -
J: TRBJ1-1
D: -
DNA: TGCAGTGCTAGTGGGGGGCTAACCATGAACACTGAAGCTTTCTTT
CDR3: CSASGGLTMNTEAFF

V: TRBV5-6
size: -
J: TRBJ2-5
D: TRBD1
DNA: TGTGCCAGCAGCGATACCGGGACAGGGAAAGAGACCCAGTACTTC
CDR3: CASSDTGTGKETQYF

V: TRBV7-9
size: -
J: TRBJ1-1
D: TRBD1
DNA: TGTGCCAGCAGCCCCCGGGACAGGGTGGGAACTGAAGCTTTCTTT
CDR3: CASSPRDRVGTEAFF

V: TRBV21-1
size: -
J: TRBJ2-7
D: -
DNA: TGTGCCAGCAGCAAAGGGGGCCTTACCCACGAGCAGTACTTC
CDR3: CASSKGGLTHEQYF

V: TRBV7-2
size: -
J: TRBJ2-7
D: -
DNA: TGTGCCAGCAGCTTACGGGACACCCACTCCTACGAGCAGTACTTC
CDR3: CASSLRDTHSYEQYF

V: TRBV2
size: -
J: TRBJ2-1
D: TRBD2
DNA: TGTGCCACCGAAAGCGGGGGCCTCTCCTACAATGAGCAGTTCTTC
CDR3: CATESGGLSYNEQFF

V: TRBV7-2
size: -
J: TRBJ2-5
D: TRBD2
DNA: TGTGCCAGCAGCCCCCGGGAGCGGGAGATACGGGAGACCCAGTACTTC
CDR3: CASSPREREIRETQYF

V: TRBV27
size: -
J: TRBJ2-1
D: -
DNA: TGTGCCAGCAGTTCAGGGGTAAATGAGCAGTTCTTC
CDR3: CASSSGVNEQFF

V: TRBV27
size: -
J: TRBJ1-6
D: -
DNA: TGTGCCAGCAGTTTCACCCCCCGGTCTGGGGCTTCACCCCTCCACTTT
CDR3: CASSFTPRSGASPLHF

V: TRBV4-1
size: -
J: TRBJ1-6
D: TRBD1
DNA: TGCGCCAGCAGCCACACCGGGACAGGGGGCAGGTCCTATAATTCACCCCTCCACTTT
CDR3: CASSHTGTGGRSYNSPLHF

V: TRBV4-1
size: -
J: TRBJ2-2
D: TRBD2
DNA: TGCGCCAGCAGCCTGGAACCGGGACTAGCGAGGAGCACCGGGGAGCTGTTTTTT
CDR3: CASSLEPGLARSTGELFF

V: TRBV4-2
size: once
J: TRBJ1-2
D: -
DNA: TGTGCCAGCAGCCAAGGCGATTGGGGGGGACACTATGGCTACACCTTC
CDR3: CASSQGDWGGHYGYTF

V: TRBV5-1
size: -
J: TRBJ2-3
D: TRBD1
DNA: TGCGCCAGCAGCGCTGGGACAGGGGGCACAGATACGCAGTATTTT
CDR3: CASSAGTGGTDTQYF

V: TRBV4-1
size: -
J: TRBJ2-1
D: TRBD2
DNA: TGCGCCAGCAGCCCATATAGCGGGATGACGGACGAGCAGTTCTTC
CDR3: CASSPYSGMTDEQFF

V: TRBV4-1
size: -
J: TRBJ2-7
D: TRBD2
DNA: TGCGCCAGCAGCCAAGTGCCTGGATCTAGGACTAGCGGACTCTACGAGCAGTACTTC
CDR3: CASSQVPGSRTSGLYEQYF

V: TRBV5-4
size: -
J: TRBJ2-7
D: TRBD1
DNA: TGTGCCAGCAGCGGATACCGGGACAGGGGATTCTACGAGCAGTACTTC
CDR3: CASSGYRDRGFYEQYF

V: TRBV14
size: -
J: TRBJ1-2
D: -
DNA: TGTGCCAGCAGCCAAGATCCAGGCAGGTTGATAGACGGCTACACCTTC
CDR3: CASSQDPGRLIDGYTF

V: TRBV20-1
size: -
J: TRBJ2-5
D: -
DNA: TGCAGTGCTAGTGAGGGAAGGACTGGGCAAGAGACCCAGTACTTC
CDR3: CSASEGRTGQETQYF

V: TRBV29-1
size: -
J: TRBJ2-3
D: TRBD1
DNA: TGCAGCGTGACAGGGGTTGTGACAGATACGCAGTATTTT
CDR3: CSVTGVVTDTQYF

V: TRBV4-2
size: -
J: TRBJ1-2
D: TRBD1
DNA: TGTGCCAGCAGCCAAGGGCGGGACAGGGGCTATGGCTACACCTTC
CDR3: CASSQGRDRGYGYTF

V: TRBV19
size: once
J: TRBJ2-3
D: TRBD1
DNA: TGTGCCAGTAGTATTGGTTACGGGACAGCCCGACAGACGCAGTATTTT
CDR3: CASSIGYGTARQTQYF

V: TRBV5-1
size: -
J: TRBJ1-2
D: -
DNA: TGCGCCAGCAGCCCAGTGGGGGGTAGGGACGGCTACACCTTC
CDR3: CASSPVGGRDGYTF

V: TRBV7-9
size: -
J: TRBJ1-1
D: -
DNA: TGTGCCAGCACCCGTCCGGGGATGAACACTGAAGCTTTCTTT
CDR3: CASTRPGMNTEAFF

V: TRBV19
size: -
J: TRBJ2-7
D: TRBD1
DNA: TGTGCCAGTAGTCTCACCGGGACAGGGTTTTCCTACGAGCAGTACTTC
CDR3: CASSLTGTGFSYEQYF

V: TRBV24-1
size: -
J: TRBJ2-2
D: TRBD1
DNA: TGTGCCACCAGTGATACGGGACAGGGGGCCGGGGAGCTGTTTTTT
CDR3: CATSDTGQGAGELFF

V: TRBV3-1/TRBV3-2
size: -
J: TRBJ2-5
D: -
DNA: TGTGCCAGCAGCCAATTGGGGGCTAGCGGCCGGGGGACCCAGTACTTC
CDR3: CASSQLGASGRGTQYF

V: TRBV5-1
size: -
J: TRBJ1-5
D: TRBD1
DNA: TGCGCCAGCAGCCCCGGGACAGGGTCGTGGATGCAGCCCCAGCATTTT
CDR3: CASSPGTGSWMQPQHF

V: TRBV5-1
size: -
J: TRBJ1-5
D: TRBD1
DNA: TGCGCCAGCACTCAGACAGGGGACCCTAATCAGCCCCAGCATTTT
CDR3: CASTQTGDPNQPQHF

V: TRBV6-1
size: -
J: TRBJ2-7
D: -
DNA: TGTGCCACGGGACAAGGCTACGAGCAGTACTTC
CDR3: CATGQGYEQYF

V: TRBV19
size: -
J: TRBJ2-1
D: TRBD2
DNA: TGTGCCAGTAGTGCGGGACTATACAATGAGCAGTTCTTC
CDR3: CASSAGLYNEQFF

V: TRBV10-2
size: -
J: TRBJ2-7
D: TRBD2
DNA: TGCGCCAGCAGTGACGCGGGAGCTTACGAGCAGTACTTC
CDR3: CASSDAGAYEQYF

V: TRBV18
size: -
J: TRBJ1-1
D: -
DNA: TGTGCCAGCTCACTCTCACAGGGTAGCTACACTGAAGCTTTCTTT
CDR3: CASSLSQGSYTEAFF

V: TRBV7-3
size: -
J: TRBJ2-1
D: -
DNA: TGTGCCAGCAGCTTAAGGCCAGCGAACTACAATGAGCAGTTCTTC
CDR3: CASSLRPANYNEQFF